Listed below are T cell receptor beta chains from one sample, sequenced in a study of naive and memory T cell subsets. TCRdb analysed the UMI-ligation and nested PCR reads with MiXCR anew, one entry per CDR3 protein. The repertoire consists of approximately 37,000 distinct CDR3 sequences, with around 10% occurring once and the leading ten covering about 4%. This specimen was skin, taken from a tuberculin skin test site. These receptors were obtained from an adult in good health. Both conserved end residues are trimmed from each CDR3.

J gene,V gene,CDR3 protein
TRBJ1-2,TRBV6-5,ASTSTGFSYGYT
TRBJ2-3,TRBV3-1,ASSHLAGGRSTDTQY
TRBJ2-5,TRBV5-6,ASSSPFEETQY
TRBJ2-5,TRBV5-1,ASSLGTGTEFFWETQY
TRBJ1-3,TRBV6-2/TRBV6-3,ASSPGGASGNTIY
TRBJ2-3,TRBV19,ASSVLAGGSDTQY
TRBJ2-5,TRBV29-1,SVRQAYGGAETQY
TRBJ2-3,TRBV5-5,ASSLRGRGPDTQY
TRBJ2-2,TRBV6-6,ASRSSNTGELF
TRBJ1-2,TRBV6-2/TRBV6-3,ASSPPHIGYT
TRBJ1-2,TRBV12-3/TRBV12-4,ASIERDRSNYGYT
TRBJ2-7,TRBV5-1,ASSWDSAYEQY